These T cell receptor beta chains were read from a single sample in a study of T cells in Graves' hyperthyroidism and ophthalmopathy. TCRdb re-derived calls from the multiplex PCR reads in MiXCR, one entry per CDR3 protein. The data show about 360,000 distinct CDR3 sequences, roughly 13% seen once. Input material: blood. These receptors all stem from a woman aged 18-29 years with Graves' hyperthyroidism. Each CDR3 is given with its conserved first and last residue. D genes are given only for firm matches. The listing skips clone size in some rows; elsewhere it reads once, few, many or a size class.

j_gene	v_gene	abundance	d_gene	CDR3nt	CDR3aa
TRBJ1-1	TRBV7-9	NA	NA	TGTGCCAGCAGCTCCCACCTCCTAACAGGAGGCACTGAAGCTTTCTTT	CASSSHLLTGGTEAFF
TRBJ2-7	TRBV6-1	few	TRBD2	TGTGCCAGTACCCCGCCTAGCGGCCTCAGCTCCTACAAGCAGTACTTC	CASTPPSGLSSYKQYF
TRBJ1-5	TRBV12-3/TRBV12-4	many	TRBD1	TGTGCCAGCAGTTCACCCGACAGGGGGATGGAGAATCAGCCCCAGCATTTT	CASSSPDRGMENQPQHF
TRBJ2-5	TRBV6-2/TRBV6-3	many	NA	TGTGCCAGCAGTTACCTCCGAGAGACCCAGTACTTC	CASSYLRETQYF
TRBJ2-3	TRBV20-1	many	TRBD2	TGCAGTGCCGCCTCCACTAGCGGGAGAGCAGATACGCAGTATTTT	CSAASTSGRADTQYF
TRBJ1-1	TRBV4-1	once	TRBD1	TGCGCCAGCAGCCGAGGGGGCGTTATAAGGAACACTGAAGCTTTCTTT	CASSRGGVIRNTEAFF
TRBJ1-2	TRBV27	few	NA	TGTGCCAGCAGCCCCTGGGGGGGGGATTTTGGGGGCTACACCTTC	CASSPWGGDFGGYTF
TRBJ2-3	TRBV7-9	many	NA	TGTGCCAGCAGCTTGAACGGCGCAGATACGCAGTATTTT	CASSLNGADTQYF
TRBJ1-2	TRBV6-6	many	NA	TGTGCCAGCAGTTACTCTGGGGGTGGCTACACCTTC	CASSYSGGGYTF
TRBJ2-5	TRBV5-1	NA	NA	TGCGCCAGCAGCCCGGAGGGGGTTCCGGGGGTGGTAGAGACCCAGTACTTC	CASSPEGVPGVVETQYF
TRBJ1-1	TRBV20-1	many	TRBD1	TGCAGTGCTGATACGAGACAGGGGAGGACTGAAGCTTTCTTT	CSADTRQGRTEAFF
TRBJ2-7	TRBV4-1	NA	TRBD1	TGCGCCAGCAGCCAGGTACAGGGGATTCCCCACGAGCAGTACTTC	CASSQVQGIPHEQYF
TRBJ2-6	TRBV19	few	NA	TGTGCCAGTAGTATAGATCGTAGCTCTGGGGCCAACGTCCTGACTTTC	CASSIDRSSGANVLTF
TRBJ1-1	TRBV2	many	NA	TGTGCCAGCAGTGAGATGGGAGGTTACCTTAATGAAGCTTTCTTT	CASSEMGGYLNEAFF
TRBJ2-5	TRBV4-3	NA	TRBD2	TGCGCCAGCAGCTCCGGACTAGCGGTCCAAGAGACCCAGTACTTC	CASSSGLAVQETQYF
TRBJ2-7	TRBV5-5	few	NA	TGTGCCAGCAGCTTGCTGTCAGAACGAACCTACGAGCAGTACTTC	CASSLLSERTYEQYF
TRBJ2-2	TRBV9	many	NA	TGTGCCAGCAGCGAAGGAGGGAATCCCGGGGAGCTGTTTTTT	CASSEGGNPGELFF
TRBJ2-1	TRBV9	few	TRBD1	TGTGCCAGCAGCGTCGGGACAGACTCCTACAATGAGCAGTTCTTC	CASSVGTDSYNEQFF
TRBJ1-4	TRBV4-1	NA	NA	TGCGCCAGCAGCCAAGATAATCGCGTAAAAGCAACTAATGAAAAACTGTTTTTT	CASSQDNRVKATNEKLFF
TRBJ2-7	TRBV3-1	many	NA	TGTGCCAGCAGCCAAACCCTCTACGAGCAGTACTTC	CASSQTLYEQYF
TRBJ1-1	TRBV4-3	few	NA	TGCGCCAGCAGCCACTTTCAGGGCCCGCCCGGCACTGAAGCTTTCTTT	CASSHFQGPPGTEAFF
TRBJ2-5	TRBV7-9	many	TRBD2	TGTGCCAGCACCAAAGTGTCGGGAGGGGGAGAAAAGACCCAGTACTTC	CASTKVSGGGEKTQYF
TRBJ1-1	TRBV6-1	many	TRBD1	TGTGCCAGCGAGCGGGGACAGGGCGGGAACACTGAAGCTTTCTTT	CASERGQGGNTEAFF
TRBJ1-3	TRBV28	many	TRBD1	TGTGCCAGCAGTTCCGGACAGGGGTGGGACACCATATATTTT	CASSSGQGWDTIYF
TRBJ1-3	TRBV5-8	few	NA	TGTGCCAGCAGCTTAGGACAGCACTCTGGAAACACCATATATTTT	CASSLGQHSGNTIYF
TRBJ2-1	TRBV30	many	NA	TGTGCCGGATATGACACCCAGAAGTACAATGAGCAGTTCTTC	CAGYDTQKYNEQFF
TRBJ2-3	TRBV5-1	few	NA	TGCGCCAGCAGCTTTTCTTCGCCAGATACGCAGTATTTT	CASSFSSPDTQYF
TRBJ2-5	TRBV27	many	TRBD2	TGTGCCAGCAGTAAGACTAGCGGGATATGGGAGACCCAGTACTTC	CASSKTSGIWETQYF
TRBJ2-3	TRBV20-1	many	NA	TGCAGTGCTAGAGTTCTTGACCAGACAGATACGCAGTATTTT	CSARVLDQTDTQYF
TRBJ2-2	TRBV20-1	NA	NA	TGCAGTGCTATAGATGTTGAGAGGGCCAACACCGGGGAGCTGTTTTTT	CSAIDVERANTGELFF
TRBJ2-1	TRBV18	many	TRBD2	TGTGCCAGCTCACAGAAGGGCGGGGGCTACAATGAGCAGTTCTTC	CASSQKGGGYNEQFF
TRBJ2-7	TRBV29-1	few	NA	TGCAACGTGAGGACTGTGGATGCCTACGAGCAGTACTTC	CNVRTVDAYEQYF
TRBJ1-1	TRBV3-1	many	TRBD1	TGTGCCAGCAGCCAAGTGCGGGGGGGAGACAGGGACAACACTGAAGCTTTCTTT	CASSQVRGGDRDNTEAFF
TRBJ2-7	TRBV27	many	NA	TGTGCCAGCAGCCCCGGGGTTGGCTACGAGCAGTACTTC	CASSPGVGYEQYF
TRBJ2-1	TRBV7-8	many	TRBD2	TGTGCCAGCAGCCCTAGCGGGGGGGGAGCCTACAATGAGCAGTTCTTC	CASSPSGGGAYNEQFF
TRBJ2-2	TRBV20-1	many	NA	TGCAGTGCTAGGGCCCAGGGAGCCGTCAAGGGGGGACCGAACACCGGGGAGCTGTTTTTT	CSARAQGAVKGGPNTGELFF
TRBJ1-5	TRBV6-1	many	NA	TGTGCCAGCGGGATATCAGCCTACAATCAGCCCCAGCATTTT	CASGISAYNQPQHF
TRBJ1-2	TRBV4-3	many	TRBD1	TGCGCCAGCAGCCAAGAAGCGGGACAGGGATTCTATGGCTACACCTTC	CASSQEAGQGFYGYTF
TRBJ2-3	TRBV5-1	many	TRBD2	TGCGCCAGCAGCTTGTATCTCGGGACTAGCGGGCTAGATACGCAGTATTTT	CASSLYLGTSGLDTQYF
TRBJ2-3	TRBV20-1	many	NA	TGCAGTGCTCTCTCTCCGGGCCCAGGCGAAGATACGCAGTATTTT	CSALSPGPGEDTQYF
TRBJ2-3	TRBV11-2	NA	NA	TGTGCCAGCAGCCCTTTGACAGGGAGGGGGGTGGATACGCAGTATTTT	CASSPLTGRGVDTQYF
TRBJ1-1	TRBV9	many	NA	TGTGCCAGCAGCTCTACAGGAACTGAAGCTTTCTTT	CASSSTGTEAFF
TRBJ1-1	TRBV11-2	many	NA	TGTGCCAGCACCCGGGGTTCTGTGAACACTGAAGCTTTCTTT	CASTRGSVNTEAFF
TRBJ2-3	TRBV7-3	many	NA	TGTGCCAGCAGCTTTAGGGACCCCACAGATACGCAGTATTTT	CASSFRDPTDTQYF
TRBJ2-3	TRBV3-1	many	NA	TGTGCCAGCACGGGAGCCCCAGATACGCAGTATTTT	CASTGAPDTQYF
TRBJ1-1	TRBV18	NA	NA	TGTGCCAGCTCACCCGTCATGGGTTCCACAATGAACACTGAAGCTTTCTTT	CASSPVMGSTMNTEAFF
TRBJ1-2	TRBV6-2/TRBV6-3	many	NA	TGTGCCAGCAGTTACAAGGCAGTTAACTATGGCTACACCTTC	CASSYKAVNYGYTF
TRBJ1-6	TRBV6-1	many	TRBD1	TGTGCCAGCAGTCGTACAGGGGGTAGATATGGTTCACCCCTCCACTTT	CASSRTGGRYGSPLHF
TRBJ1-6	TRBV7-9	NA	NA	TGTGCCAGCAGCTCCGGTTATTCACCCCTCCACTTT	CASSSGYSPLHF
TRBJ1-1	TRBV12-3/TRBV12-4	many	NA	TGTGCCAGCAAGGGATCATTGGGGACTGAAGCTTTCTTT	CASKGSLGTEAFF
TRBJ2-3	TRBV7-6	many	TRBD1	TGTGCCAGCGGTCAGGAGGGACAGGAAACAGATACGCAGTATTTT	CASGQEGQETDTQYF
TRBJ1-1	TRBV5-1	NA	NA	TGCGCCAGCAGCCAGACCCTCGATGGAACTGAAGCTTTCTTT	CASSQTLDGTEAFF
TRBJ2-7	TRBV27	many	NA	TGTGCCAGCAGTCACCGGCACGGACCCTACGAGCAGTACTTC	CASSHRHGPYEQYF
TRBJ1-1	TRBV20-1	many	TRBD1	TGCAGTACAGGGGGCGCGCATACTGAAGCTTTCTTT	CSTGGAHTEAFF
TRBJ2-5	TRBV11-2	NA	TRBD2	TGTGCCAGCAACAAACCGGGACTAGCCGTAAAGGCCCAGTACTTC	CASNKPGLAVKAQYF
TRBJ1-2	TRBV19	NA	NA	TGTGCCAGTAGTATCTCGGGGGATGGCTACACCTTC	CASSISGDGYTF
TRBJ2-7	TRBV28	many	NA	TGTGCCAGCAGCCTAAAGCCAAGGTGGGGATCTACGGGGGAGCAGTACTTC	CASSLKPRWGSTGEQYF
TRBJ1-1	TRBV10-1	NA	NA	TGCGTCAGCAGTTTGGAGGGAGACACTGAAGCTTTCTTT	CVSSLEGDTEAFF
TRBJ2-7	TRBV7-2	few	TRBD2	TGTGCCAGCAGCCTGGGACTAGCGGGAGAGTACGAGCAGTACTTC	CASSLGLAGEYEQYF